Below are 9 T cell receptor beta chains sequenced from a single sample in a study of T cell responses to AZD1222 COVID-19 vaccine (dated by TCRdb to about 2021). Library prep was done by the immunoSEQ multiplex PCR assay. TCRdb limited this immuneACCESS table to in-frame rearrangements with V and J called. A share of clones is missing; checked studies link under half to unresolved V genes, and the rest is unexplained. Present in this sample are 95,000 to 100,000 clones, roughly nine tenths of which were seen just once. The ten largest clonotypes hold around 1.5% of the sample. This specimen's time point label, interpreted: baseline before first vaccination. The sample consisted of peripheral blood, taken on day 0 of AZD1222 vaccination. The receptors were gathered from an adult in good health.

The rearrangement uses TRBV15 and TRBJ2-7; D gene unclear. Germline V gene lookup returns CDR1 LNHNV and CDR2 YYDKDF (reference sequence). This CDR3 spans 14 amino acids. With 1 base removed from V and 0 bases from J, the gap between germline ends came to 7 bases. The CDR3 DNA reads as TGTGCCACCAGCAGAGGTAGATTCTCCTACGAGCAGTACTTC. Its protein product is CATSRGRFSYEQYF.

The chain joins TRBV5-1 to TRBJ1-1; the match to TRBD1 covers 7 bases. The CDR3 spans 13 residues. The germline gives CDR1 SGHRS, CDR2 YFSETQ. With 5 bases clipped from V and 4 bases from J, the junction kept 5 bases outside the gene matches. The CDR3 loop is CASRFAGGTEAFF. CDR3 sequence (DNA): TGCGCCAGCAGGTTTGCAGGGGGCACTGAAGCTTTCTTT.

V and J are TRBV4-2 and TRBJ2-1; 12 nucleotides line up with TRBD2. CDR1 is LGHNA and CDR2 is YNFKEQ in the germline V gene. V lost 3 bases and J lost 4; bases outside the gene matches: 7. The CDR3 is 17 amino acids. The CDR3 here is CASSQDPSGGEYNEQFF. The DNA for the CDR3 is TGTGCCAGCAGCCAGGACCCTAGCGGGGGGGAGTACAATGAGCAGTTCTTC.

This CDR3 reads CASSGYGEAFF. The CDR3 DNA reads as TGTGCCAGCAGCGGTTACGGTGAAGCTTTCTTT. J is TRBJ1-1 and V is TRBV7-9, with D unresolved. The CDR3 runs to 11 residues. Germline-derived CDR1 and CDR2 are SEHNR and FQNEAQ (reference sequence). V was clipped by 5 bases and J by 7 bases, with 8 bases between them.

This chain links TRBV29-1 with TRBJ1-1, with TRBD1 as a possible D gene (5 bases). Germline-derived CDR1 and CDR2 are SQVTM and ANQGSEA. Deletions cut 6 bases from V and 4 bases from J, with 21 bases between. This CDR3 has 15 amino acids. Here the CDR3 reads CSVTINGGGSTEAFF. DNA for the CDR3: TGCAGCGTCACTATAAATGGGGGGGGAAGCACTGAAGCTTTCTTT.

The CDR3 DNA reads as TGTGCCAGCAGCACGGGCCCCTTGTTCGGCTACACCTTC. Residues: CASSTGPLFGYTF. This chain links TRBV9 with TRBJ1-2, with D unresolved. This CDR3 spans 13 amino acids. V was shortened by 4 bases and J by 8 bases, with 15 bases between the two germline ends. Germline loops: CDR1 SGDLS, CDR2 YYNGEE.

V and J are TRBV27 and TRBJ2-7, with 12 bases lining up with TRBD2. V dropped 5 bases and J dropped 0; count of bases not matched to a gene: 11. This CDR3 region has 18 residues. Germline lookup yields CDR1 MNHEY and CDR2 SMNVEV (reference sequence). The CDR3 coding sequence is TGTGCCAGCAGTCTCCTGACTAGCGGGGGCCCCGACTCCTACGAGCAGTACTTC. It specifies CASSLLTSGGPDSYEQYF.

The CDR3 DNA sequence: TGCAGCGCGGCCGGTACACTGGCTTTCTTT. Its protein is CSAAGTLAFF. The rearrangement links TRBV29-1 to TRBJ1-1, with no clear D. Germline CDR1 and CDR2: SQVTM and ANQGSEA. The ends were cut back, 7 bases at V and 11 bases at J, with 14 bases in the middle. CDR3 size: 10 residues.

The rearrangement uses TRBV5-1 and TRBJ2-2; TRBD1 matches 9 bases. The V gene's germline CDR1 is SGHRS and CDR2 YFSETQ. V was clipped by 4 bases and J by 7 bases; unmatched bases: 11. The CDR3 is 16 residues long. CDR3 loop: CASSESAQGAGGELFF. In nucleotides, the CDR3 is TGCGCCAGCAGCGAGTCCGCACAGGGGGCCGGCGGGGAGCTGTTTTTT.